The 31 T cell receptor beta chains given below trace back to one sample, sequenced in a study of patients and donors after allogeneic stem cell transplantation. TCRdb used MiXCR to reprocess the RT-PCR reads, holding one entry per CDR3 protein. The sample lists 900,000 to 1,000,000 distinct CDR3 sequences, roughly 18% seen once, with 6% in the top ten. The material sequenced was blood, either unsorted or a sorted T cell fraction (not recorded which). These receptors came from a human donor who was either an allogeneic HSCT recipient or a stem cell or donor lymphocyte infusion donor (not recorded which). It is not recorded whose cells these are; they may come from a transplant donor.

The chain is built from TRBV6-5 and TRBJ1-2; 7 bases align to TRBD1. CDR3 length: 15 residues. CDR1 MNHEY and CDR2 SVGAGI come from the germline V gene. Trimming cost V 4 bases and J 1 base; bases outside gene matches: 6. In DNA, the CDR3 is TGTGCCAGCAGTTCGGACAGGCCCTATAACTATGGCTACACCTTC. Protein sequence: CASSSDRPYNYGYTF.

J is TRBJ2-1 and V is TRBV6-1, with D perhaps TRBD2 (6 bases). V was trimmed by 6 bases and J by 5 bases, leaving 17 bases between them. Germline loops: CDR1 MNHNS, CDR2 SASEGT. The CDR3 contains 15 residues. The CDR3 DNA follows: TGTGCCAGCAGACCCGGGACTCCCCTAAACAATGAGCAGTTCTTC. As protein: CASRPGTPLNNEQFF.

This clonotype appeared a few times. V usage is TRBV5-1 and J usage is TRBJ2-3; D is ambiguous. The CDR3 is made up of 12 amino acids. CDR1 is SGHRS and CDR2 is YFSETQ in the germline V gene. The V and J ends lost 4 bases and 6 bases respectively, with 9 bases between them. The CDR3 bases are TGCGCCAGCAGCCCGAAGGCCGATACGCAGTATTTT. Translation: CASSPKADTQYF.

The chain couples TRBV12-3 or TRBV12-4 to TRBJ2-2, with D possibly TRBD2 on 5 matching bases. CDR3 length: 14 amino acids. Trimming took 2 bases from V and 6 from J, leaving 10 bases between them. The CDR3 coding sequence is TGTGCCAGCAGTTTATCCGGGAAGGCCGGGGAGCTGTTTTTT. Protein: CASSLSGKAGELFF.

This rearrangement joins TRBV29-1 to TRBJ2-3; 13 bases align to TRBD2. The CDR3 has 15 residues. Trimming removed 6 bases from V and 4 bases from J; junction bases left unmatched: 7. Germline loops: CDR1 SQVTM, CDR2 ANQGSEA. CDR3 loop: CSVETSGRAPDTQYF. For the CDR3, the DNA is TGCAGCGTCGAAACTAGCGGGAGGGCCCCAGATACGCAGTATTTT.

The genes are TRBV6-5 and TRBJ2-5, with D unclear. V lost 2 bases to trimming and J lost 5 bases, with 12 bases between them. The germline gives CDR1 MNHEY, CDR2 SVGAGI. CDR3 length: 14 amino acids. CDR3 bases: TGTGCCAGCAGTTACGAGGTGTTAGGGGAGACCCAGTACTTC. It is translated as CASSYEVLGETQYF.

The chain couples TRBV7-2 to TRBJ2-3; 16 nucleotides agree with TRBD2. The V gene's germline CDR1 is SGHTA and CDR2 FQGNSA. The CDR3 length is 18 residues. After removal of 1 base from V and 9 bases from J, the junction contained 10 bases not matched to a gene. The CDR3 sequence: CASSLGLGLAGGSRTQYF. The CDR3 nucleotides read TGTGCCAGCAGCTTAGGGCTGGGACTAGCGGGGGGGAGCAGAACGCAGTATTTT.

The V and J genes are TRBV7-2 and TRBJ2-2, with D unresolved. The V end lost 1 base, the J end lost 5 bases, and 5 bases lay between the germline ends. The V gene's germline CDR1 is SGHTA and CDR2 FQGNSA. The CDR3 covers 13 residues. In nucleotides, the CDR3 is TGTGCCAGCAGCTTAGTTCATACCGGGGAGCTGTTTTTT. Translation gives CASSLVHTGELFF.

The gene calls are TRBV4-2 and TRBJ1-1; D is possibly TRBD1 (5 bases). CDR3 length equals 15 residues. Germline CDR1 LGHNA, CDR2 YNFKEQ. Trimming shortened V by 3 bases and J by 5 bases, and 16 bases separated the two germline ends. The CDR3 DNA reads TGTGCCAGCAGCCAGGAAGCCTCGGGGGGAACTGAAGCTTTCTTT. It is translated as CASSQEASGGTEAFF.

The table lists this clonotype with a few counts. The genes are TRBV2 and TRBJ2-7, with 8 nucleotides matching TRBD1. This CDR3 is 13 amino acids long. Germline CDR1 and CDR2: SNHLY and FYNNEI. V trimming: 11 bases; J trimming: 3 bases; junction bases outside the gene matches: 9. The CDR3 loop reads CAGKGTGLYEQYF. CDR3 nucleotide sequence: TGTGCCGGGAAAGGGACAGGACTCTACGAGCAGTACTTC.

The chain recombines TRBV2 with TRBJ1-2, with D hard to call. V was pared by 2 bases and J by 8 bases, with 12 bases between. CDR3 length equals 13 residues. Germline V gives CDR1 SNHLY, CDR2 FYNNEI. CDR3 sequence reads: CASSERIPPGYTF. Here the CDR3 DNA reads TGTGCCAGCAGTGAAAGGATCCCACCGGGCTACACCTTC.

The sample holds many counts of this clonotype. The J gene is TRBJ2-2, the V gene TRBV10-3; 10 bases map to TRBD2. The V gene end was trimmed by 10 bases and the J gene end by 5 bases; junction bases not matched to a gene: 4. The CDR3 is made up of 13 amino acids. Germline lookup yields CDR1 ENHRY and CDR2 SYGVKD. CDR3 in DNA: TGTGCCACCTGGACTAGCGGAACCGGGGAGCTGTTTTTT. This encodes CATWTSGTGELFF.

This clonotype was counted a few times. CDR3 coding DNA: TGTGCCACCAGGAGCGGGAGGAGGACTGAAGCTTTCTTT. It specifies CATRSGRRTEAFF. The rearrangement joins TRBV15 to TRBJ1-1; D is unresolved. With 6 bases removed from V and 5 bases from J, the gap between germline ends came to 13 bases. CDR3 size: 13 residues. Germline CDR1 LNHNV, CDR2 YYDKDF (reference sequence).

This clonotype appeared a few times. This chain connects TRBV6-1 to TRBJ1-2, with D uncertain. Germline V gene lookup returns CDR1 MNHNS and CDR2 SASEGT. The CDR3 is 13 amino acids. V lost 3 bases and J lost 8, with 13 bases in between. The CDR3 region is CASSERWVSGYTF. CDR3 nucleotides: TGTGCCAGCAGTGAGAGGTGGGTCTCCGGCTACACCTTC.

Here the CDR3 reads CASSFPGQTYEQYF. The CDR3 DNA sequence: TGCGCCAGCAGCTTTCCGGGACAGACCTACGAGCAGTACTTC. The chain carries TRBV5-1 and TRBJ2-7, with 7 nucleotides matching TRBD1. In germline, CDR1 is SGHRS, CDR2 YFSETQ. J lost 2 bases, V lost 2 bases, and 4 bases had no gene match. The CDR3 is made up of 14 amino acids.

In its sample, this clonotype was seen a few times. V usage is TRBV20-1 and J usage is TRBJ2-7; 7 positions agree with TRBD1. Germline V gives CDR1 DFQATT, CDR2 SNEGSKA (reference sequence). The CDR3 runs to 13 residues. After removal of 4 bases from V and 3 bases from J, the junction contained 6 bases not matched to a gene. The CDR3 loop reads CSANRDSSYEQYF. The DNA of the CDR3 is TGCAGTGCTAACCGGGACAGTAGCTACGAGCAGTACTTC.

This clonotype was counted only a few times. The rearrangement joins TRBV4-2 to TRBJ2-3; 8 bases match TRBD2. Germline-derived CDR1 and CDR2 are LGHNA and YNFKEQ. This CDR3 is 17 amino acids long. V was clipped by 0 bases and J by 5 bases; unmatched bases: 10. The chain's CDR3 is CASSQDPGGGFEDTQYF. The CDR3 DNA reads as TGTGCCAGCAGCCAAGATCCGGGCGGGGGGTTTGAAGATACGCAGTATTTT.

This clonotype was seen repeatedly, ten times or more. The gene calls are TRBV12-3 or TRBV12-4 and TRBJ1-2; a weak D match, TRBD1 (5 bases). V was cut by 8 bases and J by 5 bases, with 18 bases left in between. The CDR3 extends over 14 amino acids. The CDR3 sequence is CASSSRGWGYGYTF. CDR3 bases: TGTGCCAGCTCCTCAAGGGGTTGGGGGTATGGCTACACCTTC.

The chain recombines TRBV18 with TRBJ1-6; D not certain. V lost 6 bases, J lost 6 bases, and 9 bases lay in between. CDR3 length: 13 amino acids. The germline gives CDR1 KGHSH, CDR2 LQKENI. The CDR3 loop is CASSVGFNSPLHF. Here the CDR3 DNA reads TGTGCCAGCTCGGTAGGGTTTAATTCACCCCTCCACTTT.

This clonotype was observed a handful of times. The gene calls are TRBV6-2 or TRBV6-3 and TRBJ1-5; D is ambiguous. Germline CDR1 is MNHEY and CDR2 is SVGEGT. Trimming removed 9 bases from V and 4 bases from J, with 22 bases in between. CDR3 length: 16 amino acids. CDR3 region: CASTLPNPGRNQPQHF. Here the CDR3 DNA reads TGTGCCAGTACCTTGCCAAATCCGGGAAGAAATCAGCCCCAGCATTTT.

In this sample, this clonotype turned up many times. This sequence joins TRBV20-1 and TRBJ2-3; D is ambiguous. The CDR3 sequence is 13 residues long. Trimming removed 5 bases from V and 1 base from J, with 10 bases in between. Germline values: CDR1 DFQATT, CDR2 SNEGSKA (reference sequence). This chain's CDR3 is CSARPGGTDTQYF. In DNA, the CDR3 is TGCAGTGCTCGACCAGGAGGCACAGATACGCAGTATTTT.

There are a few counts of this clonotype. The rearrangement uses TRBV20-1 and TRBJ2-1; TRBD1 might be the D (6 bases). The CDR3 sequence is 15 residues long. Germline V gene sequence: CDR1 DFQATT, CDR2 SNEGSKA (reference sequence). Trimming took off 4 bases at V and 5 bases at J, with 18 bases between the two ends. The CDR3 region is CSATYLTGIHNEQFF. The CDR3 DNA reads TGCAGTGCTACCTACCTTACAGGGATTCACAATGAGCAGTTCTTC.

As for this clonotype: One junction end disagrees with the germline gene, perhaps due to a read error. V usage is TRBV12-3 or TRBV12-4 and J usage is TRBJ1-1; D is possibly TRBD1 (5 bases). There are 14 residues in the CDR3. The CDR3 loop reads CASSTLPGNPEAFF. In DNA, the CDR3 is TGTGCCAGCAGTACCCTCCCAGGGAACCCTGAAGCTTTCTTT.

This rearrangement joins TRBV4-3 to TRBJ2-3, with D perhaps matching TRBD1 (6 bases). The V end lost 4 bases, the J end lost 4 bases, and 18 bases lay between the germline ends. The CDR3 has 16 residues. CDR1 is LGHNA, CDR2 YSLEER, per germline. The CDR3 nucleotides are TGCGCCAGCAGCCCCTCAACTAGGGGGACGGCAGATACGCAGTATTTT. This codes for CASSPSTRGTADTQYF.

This clonotype appeared a few times. The chain carries TRBV4-2 and TRBJ2-3, with a possible D match to TRBD2 (5 bases). The CDR3 totals 17 residues. V shed 0 bases and J shed 2 bases, with 15 bases lying between them. CDR1 and CDR2 (germline): LGHNA, YNFKEQ. DNA for the CDR3: TGTGCCAGCAGCCAAGATAGGGTCGGACTCAACACAGATACGCAGTATTTT. This sequence encodes CASSQDRVGLNTDTQYF.

The rearrangement links TRBV5-1 to TRBJ2-5, with D uncertain. This CDR3 is built from 15 residues. V was shortened by 0 bases and J by 7 bases, with 16 bases between the two germline ends. Germline CDR1 reads SGHRS; CDR2 reads YFSETQ. CDR3 sequence (DNA): TGCGCCAGCAGCTTGGAGAGACCCCAAGGTGGGACCCAGTACTTC. This gives the protein CASSLERPQGGTQYF.

V gene TRBV7-9 combines with J gene TRBJ2-7; D possibly matches TRBD1 or TRBD2 (5 bases each). The germline gives CDR1 SEHNR, CDR2 FQNEAQ (reference sequence). The CDR3 contains 14 residues. V was clipped by 2 bases and J by 6 bases, with 14 bases between them. Here the CDR3 reads CASSLQGTYGEQYF. Here the CDR3 DNA reads TGTGCCAGCAGCTTACAAGGGACCTATGGCGAGCAGTACTTC.

The CDR3, as DNA: TGTGCCATCAGTGAGTCCACTCAGGAAACTGAAGCTTTCTTT. Protein: CAISESTQETEAFF. The V gene is TRBV10-3, the J gene TRBJ1-1; D remains unclear. The CDR3 length is 14 residues. CDR1 is ENHRY and CDR2 is SYGVKD in the germline V gene. V gave up 0 bases and J gave up 5 bases, with 10 bases separating them.

The table lists this clonotype with many counts. The genes are TRBV12-3 or TRBV12-4 and TRBJ1-3, with 8 nucleotides matching TRBD1. The CDR3 is 16 amino acids. V was clipped by 5 bases and J by 2 bases; unmatched bases: 8. This chain's CDR3 is CASSPTDRAAGNTIYF. The DNA of the CDR3 is TGTGCCAGCAGTCCAACGGACAGGGCGGCTGGAAACACCATATATTTT.

The chain couples TRBV3-1 to TRBJ1-4, with D hard to call. Germline CDR1 and CDR2: LGHDT and YNNKEL (reference sequence). The CDR3 totals 15 residues. V was clipped by 2 bases and J by 0 bases, with 7 bases between them. CDR3 region: CASSQHTATNEKLFF. CDR3 coding DNA: TGTGCCAGCAGCCAACATACTGCAACTAATGAAAAACTGTTTTTT.

The rearrangement links TRBV7-6 to TRBJ2-2, with D perhaps TRBD1 (6 bases). The CDR3 runs 16 residues. Trimming stripped 2 bases from V and 3 bases from J, with 13 bases between. Per germline, CDR1 SGHVS and CDR2 FNYEAQ. The CDR3 DNA is TGTGCCAGCAGCTTACTCAGGACAGATGACACCGGGGAGCTGTTTTTT. Its protein product is CASSLLRTDDTGELFF.